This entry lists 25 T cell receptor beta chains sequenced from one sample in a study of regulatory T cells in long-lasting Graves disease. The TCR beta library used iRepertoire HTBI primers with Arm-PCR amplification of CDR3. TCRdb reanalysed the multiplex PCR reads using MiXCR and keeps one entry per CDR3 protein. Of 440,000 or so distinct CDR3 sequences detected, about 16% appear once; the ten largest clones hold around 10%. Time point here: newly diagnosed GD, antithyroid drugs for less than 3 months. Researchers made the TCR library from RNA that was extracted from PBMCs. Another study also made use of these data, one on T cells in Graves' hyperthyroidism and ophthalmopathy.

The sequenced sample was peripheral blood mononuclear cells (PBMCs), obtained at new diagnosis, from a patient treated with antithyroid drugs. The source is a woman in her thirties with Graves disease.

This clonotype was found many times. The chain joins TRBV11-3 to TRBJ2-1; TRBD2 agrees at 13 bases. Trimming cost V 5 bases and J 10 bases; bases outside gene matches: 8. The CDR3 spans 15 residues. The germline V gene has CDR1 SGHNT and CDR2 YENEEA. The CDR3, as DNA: TGTGCCAGCAGCGCTGGACTAGCGGGAGTAGTGGAGCAGTTCTTC. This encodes CASSAGLAGVVEQFF.

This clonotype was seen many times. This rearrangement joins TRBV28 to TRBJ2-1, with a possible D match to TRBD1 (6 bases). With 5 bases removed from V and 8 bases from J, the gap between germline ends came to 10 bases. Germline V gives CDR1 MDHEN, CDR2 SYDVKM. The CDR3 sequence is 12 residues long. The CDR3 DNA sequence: TGTGCCAGCAGTCTCGACAGGTATGAGCAGTTCTTC. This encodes CASSLDRYEQFF.

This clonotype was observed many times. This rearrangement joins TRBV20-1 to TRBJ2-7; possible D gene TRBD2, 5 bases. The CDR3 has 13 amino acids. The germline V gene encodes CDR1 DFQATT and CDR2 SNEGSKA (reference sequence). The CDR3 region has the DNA TGCAGCCCTGGTAAAAATCGGGGCTACGAGCAGTACTTC. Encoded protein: CSPGKNRGYEQYF.

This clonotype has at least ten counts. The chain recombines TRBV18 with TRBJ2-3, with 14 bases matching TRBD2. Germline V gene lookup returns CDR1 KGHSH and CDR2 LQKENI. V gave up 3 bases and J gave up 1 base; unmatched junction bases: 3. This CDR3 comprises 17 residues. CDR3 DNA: TGTGCCAGCTCACCCGGGACTAGCGGGAGCGGCACAGATACGCAGTATTTT. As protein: CASSPGTSGSGTDTQYF.

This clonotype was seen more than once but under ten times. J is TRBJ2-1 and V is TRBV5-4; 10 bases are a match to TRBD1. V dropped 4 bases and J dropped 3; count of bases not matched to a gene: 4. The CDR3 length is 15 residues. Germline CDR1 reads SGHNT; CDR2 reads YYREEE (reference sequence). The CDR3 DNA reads TGTGCCAGCAGCGATGGGACAGGGGACTACAATGAGCAGTTCTTC. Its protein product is CASSDGTGDYNEQFF.

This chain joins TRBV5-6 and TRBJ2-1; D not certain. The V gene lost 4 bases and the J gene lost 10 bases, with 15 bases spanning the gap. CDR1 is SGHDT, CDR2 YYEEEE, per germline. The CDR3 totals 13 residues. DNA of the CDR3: TGTGCCAGCAGCGGTCTCCCTCGGGCCGAGCAGTTCTTC. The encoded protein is CASSGLPRAEQFF.

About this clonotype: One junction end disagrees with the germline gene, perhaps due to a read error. The CDR3 bases are TGTGCCAGCAGCCAAGGCACAGGTACGCAGTATTTT. This encodes CASSQGTGTQYF. V is TRBV14 and J is TRBJ2-3, with D maybe TRBD1 (5 bases). This CDR3 is 12 amino acids long. Germline-derived CDR1 and CDR2 are SGHDN and FVKESK.

The CDR3 coding sequence is TGTGCCAGCAGCCAGACAGGTTCTGGAAACACCATATATTTT. It encodes CASSQTGSGNTIYF. The chain combines TRBV27 with TRBJ1-3; tentatively, D is TRBD1 (6 bases). V was trimmed by 6 bases and J by 1 base, leaving 10 bases between them. The CDR3 extends over 14 amino acids. In germline, CDR1 is MNHEY, CDR2 SMNVEV (reference sequence).

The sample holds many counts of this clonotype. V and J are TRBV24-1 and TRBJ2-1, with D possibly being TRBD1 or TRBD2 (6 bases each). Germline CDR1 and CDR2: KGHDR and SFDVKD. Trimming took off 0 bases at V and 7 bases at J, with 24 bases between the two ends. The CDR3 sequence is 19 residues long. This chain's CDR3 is CATSDLQSGAEAPLNEQFF. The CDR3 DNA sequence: TGTGCCACCAGTGATTTGCAATCGGGGGCCGAAGCCCCTCTAAATGAGCAGTTCTTC.

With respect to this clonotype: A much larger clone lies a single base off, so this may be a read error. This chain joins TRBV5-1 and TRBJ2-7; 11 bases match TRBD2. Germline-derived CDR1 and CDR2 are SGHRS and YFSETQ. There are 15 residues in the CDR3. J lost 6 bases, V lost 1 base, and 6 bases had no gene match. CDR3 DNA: TGCGCCAGCAGCTTGACTAGCGGGAGTTTCCGCGAGCAGTACTTC. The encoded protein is CASSLTSGSFREQYF.

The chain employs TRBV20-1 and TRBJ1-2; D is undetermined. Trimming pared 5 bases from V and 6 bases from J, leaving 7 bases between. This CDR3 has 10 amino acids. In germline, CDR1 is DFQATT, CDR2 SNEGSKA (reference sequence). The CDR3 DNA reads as TGCAGTGCTTGGACTGATGGCTACACCTTC. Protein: CSAWTDGYTF.

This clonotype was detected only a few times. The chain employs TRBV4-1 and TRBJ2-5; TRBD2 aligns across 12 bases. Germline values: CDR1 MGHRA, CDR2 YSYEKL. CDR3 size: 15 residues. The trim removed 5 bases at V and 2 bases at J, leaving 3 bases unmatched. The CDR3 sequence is CASSAGLAGQETQYF. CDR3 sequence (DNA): TGCGCCAGCAGCGCAGGACTAGCGGGGCAAGAGACCCAGTACTTC.

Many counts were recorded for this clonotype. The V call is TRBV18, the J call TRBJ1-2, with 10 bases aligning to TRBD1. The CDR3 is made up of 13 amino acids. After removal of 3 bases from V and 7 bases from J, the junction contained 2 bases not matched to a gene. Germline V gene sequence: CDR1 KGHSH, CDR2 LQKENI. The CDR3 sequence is CASSPGQGPGYTF. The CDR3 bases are TGTGCCAGCTCACCGGGACAGGGGCCTGGCTACACCTTC.

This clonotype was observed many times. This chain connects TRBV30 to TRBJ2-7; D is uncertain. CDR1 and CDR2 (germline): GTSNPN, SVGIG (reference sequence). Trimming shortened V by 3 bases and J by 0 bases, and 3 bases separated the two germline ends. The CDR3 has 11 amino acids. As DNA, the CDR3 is TGTGCCTGGAGCCCCTCCTACGAGCAGTACTTC. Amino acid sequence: CAWSPSYEQYF.

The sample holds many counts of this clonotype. The CDR3 region has the DNA TGTGCCAGCAGTTTAGGACAGCCGGGCAATCAGCCCCAGCATTTT. Protein: CASSLGQPGNQPQHF. The chain joins TRBV28 to TRBJ1-5; possibly TRBD1 for D (6 bases). CDR3 size: 15 residues. Trimming stripped 2 bases from V and 2 bases from J, with 10 bases between. Germline assignment: CDR1 MDHEN and CDR2 SYDVKM. Complete variable domain (other parts from reference TRBV28 and TRBJ1-5): DVKVTQSSRYLVKRTGEKVFLECVQDMDHENMFWYRQDPGLGLRLIYFSYDVKMKEKGDIPEGYSVSREKKERFSLILESASTNQTSMYLCASSLGQPGNQPQHFGDGTRLSIL.

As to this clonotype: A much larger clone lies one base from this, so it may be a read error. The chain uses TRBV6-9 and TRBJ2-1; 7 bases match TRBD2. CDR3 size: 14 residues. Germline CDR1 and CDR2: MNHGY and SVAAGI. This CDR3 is CASSSGLGLNGQFF. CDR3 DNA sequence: TGTGCCAGCAGTTCAGGACTAGGTTTGAATGGGCAGTTCTTC.

CDR3 DNA sequence: TGTGCTAGTGGTTTGGTACCGGGAACATTTCGGTTCTTC. Protein: CASGLVPGTFRFF. The chain uses TRBV12-5 and TRBJ2-1, with D maybe TRBD2 (5 bases). The CDR3 has 13 residues. Germline loops: CDR1 LGHNT, CDR2 FRNRAP. V was pared by 0 bases and J by 15 bases, with 15 bases between.

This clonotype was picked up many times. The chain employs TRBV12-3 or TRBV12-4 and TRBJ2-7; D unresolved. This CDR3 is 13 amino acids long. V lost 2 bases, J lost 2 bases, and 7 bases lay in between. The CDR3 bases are TGTGCCAGCAGTTTATGGGGTACCTACGAGCAGTACTTC. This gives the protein CASSLWGTYEQYF.

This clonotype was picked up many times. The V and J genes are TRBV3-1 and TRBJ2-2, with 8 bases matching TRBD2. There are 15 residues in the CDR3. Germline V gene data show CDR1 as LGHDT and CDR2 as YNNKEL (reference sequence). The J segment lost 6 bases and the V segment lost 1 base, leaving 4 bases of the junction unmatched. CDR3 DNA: TGTGCCAGCAGCCAAGTTGGACTAGCTCCCGGGGAGCTGTTTTTT. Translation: CASSQVGLAPGELFF.

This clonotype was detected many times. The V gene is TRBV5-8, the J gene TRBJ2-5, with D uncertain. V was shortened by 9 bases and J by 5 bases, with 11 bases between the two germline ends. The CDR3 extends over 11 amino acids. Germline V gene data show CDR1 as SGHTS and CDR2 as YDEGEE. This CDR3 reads CATWVAETQYF. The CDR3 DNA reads TGTGCCACCTGGGTTGCCGAGACCCAGTACTTC.

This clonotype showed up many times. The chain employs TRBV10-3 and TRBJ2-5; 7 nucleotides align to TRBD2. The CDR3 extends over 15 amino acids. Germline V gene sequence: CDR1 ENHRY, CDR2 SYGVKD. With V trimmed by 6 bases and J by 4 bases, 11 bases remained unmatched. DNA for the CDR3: TGTGCCATCAGCGCCTCCAGCGGGATGGTAGAGACCCAGTACTTC. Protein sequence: CAISASSGMVETQYF.

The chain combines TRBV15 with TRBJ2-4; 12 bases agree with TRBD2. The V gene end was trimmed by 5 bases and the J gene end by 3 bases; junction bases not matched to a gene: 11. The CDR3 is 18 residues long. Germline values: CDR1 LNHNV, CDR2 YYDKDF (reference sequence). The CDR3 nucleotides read TGTGCCACCAGCGCTAGTCTAGCGGGAGGGCCCGGCAAAAACATTCAGTACTTC. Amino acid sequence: CATSASLAGGPGKNIQYF.

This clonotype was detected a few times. The CDR3 DNA sequence: TGTGCCAGCAGCCAAGCGTGGGAGGGCCCCTACAATGAGCAGTTCTTC. It specifies CASSQAWEGPYNEQFF. The V gene is TRBV14, the J gene TRBJ2-1; 7 positions match TRBD2. Germline CDR1 SGHDN, CDR2 FVKESK. The V gene end was trimmed by 1 base and the J gene end by 2 bases; junction bases not matched to a gene: 5. CDR3 size: 16 residues.

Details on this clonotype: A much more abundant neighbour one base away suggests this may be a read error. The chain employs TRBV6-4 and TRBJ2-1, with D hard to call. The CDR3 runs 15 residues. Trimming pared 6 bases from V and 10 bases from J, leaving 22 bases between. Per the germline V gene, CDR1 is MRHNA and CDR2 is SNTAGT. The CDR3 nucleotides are TGTGCCAGCAGGTTGACTCTCGGTTTGTCCTACGAGCAGTTCTTC. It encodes CASRLTLGLSYEQFF.

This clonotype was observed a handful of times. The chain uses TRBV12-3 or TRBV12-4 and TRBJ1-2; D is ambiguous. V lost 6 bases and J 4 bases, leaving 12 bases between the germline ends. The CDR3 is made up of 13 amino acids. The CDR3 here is CASRGDGSYGYTF. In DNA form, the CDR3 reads TGTGCCAGCAGGGGAGACGGATCCTATGGCTACACCTTC.